Below are 32 T cell receptor beta chains sequenced from a single sample in a study of cytomegalovirus exposure and HLA in healthy donors. Profiled with immunoSEQ multiplex PCR; TCRdb holds only in-frame clones, not every one. Of 100,000 to 120,000 clones listed, over 85% are singletons. The sample was PBMCs. Every receptor here comes from a woman between 18 and 29 years old in good health and CMV-seronegative.

The V and J genes are TRBV6-5 and TRBJ2-7; 12 nucleotides line up with TRBD1. Germline loops: CDR1 MNHEY, CDR2 SVGAGI. The CDR3 consists of 14 residues. Unmatched junction bases numbered 5, after V lost 7 bases and J lost 4 bases. The CDR3 DNA sequence: TGTGCCAGCAATAGGGGACAGGGGGCTTACGAGCAGTACTTC. Translated, it gives CASNRGQGAYEQYF.

CDR3 residues: CASSLLPMTANQPQHF. The CDR3 DNA sequence: TGTGCCAGCAGCCTATTGCCGATGACAGCGAATCAGCCCCAGCATTTT. V usage is TRBV7-2 and J usage is TRBJ1-5; possibly TRBD1 for D (5 bases). Looked up from germline, CDR1 is SGHTA and CDR2 is FQGNSA. The CDR3 has 16 amino acids. Trimming cost V 5 bases and J 4 bases, with 18 bases left between them.

This clone was seen only once. The J gene is TRBJ2-5, the V gene TRBV28; 9 bases line up with TRBD2. Germline loops: CDR1 MDHEN, CDR2 SYDVKM. V lost 3 bases and J lost 7; bases outside the gene matches: 12. The CDR3 runs to 16 residues. The CDR3 loop reads CASSFLASGDLGTQYF. CDR3 bases: TGTGCCAGCAGTTTTCTGGCTAGCGGGGATTTAGGGACCCAGTACTTC.

The chain joins TRBV30 to TRBJ2-3, with D maybe TRBD2 (5 bases). Germline CDR1 reads GTSNPN; CDR2 reads SVGIG (reference sequence). V was clipped by 6 bases and J by 1 base, with 8 bases between them. This CDR3 comprises 12 residues. The CDR3 here is CACLRGTDTQYF. CDR3 sequence (DNA): TGTGCCTGCCTGCGGGGCACAGATACGCAGTATTTT.

This chain uses TRBV29-1 with TRBJ2-5; 7 bases are a match to TRBD1. The germline gives CDR1 SQVTM, CDR2 ANQGSEA. V shed 8 bases, J shed 3 bases, and the junction held 3 bases outside the gene matches. The CDR3 length is 11 residues. CDR3 residues: CSTRGKETQYF. The CDR3 bases are TGCAGCACCAGGGGGAAAGAGACCCAGTACTTC.

The table lists this clone with a few counts. The chain recombines TRBV18 with TRBJ1-5, with 7 bases lining up with TRBD1. The CDR3 is 15 residues long. Germline CDR1 and CDR2: KGHSH and LQKENI. V lost 2 bases to trimming and J lost 4 bases; unmatched junction nucleotides: 5. The CDR3 reads CASSPETGLNQPQHF. The CDR3 nucleotides are TGTGCCAGCTCACCAGAGACAGGGTTAAATCAGCCCCAGCATTTT.

In its sample, this clone was seen once. This chain connects TRBV18 to TRBJ1-2; perhaps TRBD1 as D (5 bases). Trimming took 2 bases from V and 7 from J, leaving 20 bases between them. Germline-derived CDR1 and CDR2 are KGHSH and LQKENI. The CDR3 spans 16 residues. The CDR3 spells CASSPSGDQHTGGYTF. Here the CDR3 DNA reads TGTGCCAGCTCACCAAGCGGGGACCAGCATACGGGTGGCTACACCTTC.

The chain employs TRBV7-8 and TRBJ1-2; weak D call: TRBD1 (5 bases). The CDR3 runs 15 residues. V dropped 4 bases and J dropped 4 bases, with 16 bases sitting between them. Germline V gives CDR1 SGHVS, CDR2 FQNEAQ. CDR3 in amino acids: CASSSPGRELYGYTF. CDR3 sequence (DNA): TGTGCCAGCAGCTCCCCCGGCAGGGAACTCTATGGCTACACCTTC.

This clone was found once. The chain recombines TRBV28 with TRBJ1-6; D ambiguous. V lost 6 bases, J lost 1 base, and 16 bases lay in between. This CDR3 has 17 residues. Germline V CDR1 and CDR2: MDHEN, SYDVKM. The CDR3 protein is CASSPSRSRSYNSPLHF. The CDR3 nucleotides read TGTGCCAGCAGCCCTAGCAGATCTCGGTCCTATAATTCACCCCTCCACTTT.

The chain uses TRBV7-2 and TRBJ2-3, with a weak D call TRBD2 (5 bases). Looked up from germline, CDR1 is SGHTA and CDR2 is FQGNSA. V dropped 5 bases and J dropped 4 bases, with 10 bases sitting between them. This CDR3 has 13 residues. This CDR3 reads CASSPRAADTQYF. The CDR3 DNA reads as TGTGCCAGCAGCCCGAGGGCCGCAGATACGCAGTATTTT.

The chain carries TRBV30 and TRBJ1-5; the match to TRBD1 covers 8 bases. Germline V lookup: CDR1 GTSNPN, CDR2 SVGIG (reference sequence). The CDR3 is made up of 17 amino acids. J lost 6 bases, V lost 1 base, and 14 bases had no gene match. The DNA of the CDR3 is TGTGCCTGGAGTGAAGGTGGCAGGGGGCTTTTTGGTCAGCCCCAGCATTTT. Translated: CAWSEGGRGLFGQPQHF.

The V call is TRBV28, the J call TRBJ1-5; the D is unclear. Germline lookup yields CDR1 MDHEN and CDR2 SYDVKM. Trimming pared 6 bases from V and 2 bases from J, leaving 5 bases between. The CDR3 covers 12 residues. The CDR3 coding sequence is TGTGCCAGCAGCCGGGGCAATCAGCCCCAGCATTTT. This codes for CASSRGNQPQHF.

The chain uses TRBV7-9 and TRBJ2-3; D uncertain. Germline CDR1 SEHNR, CDR2 FQNEAQ (reference sequence). Trimming took 5 bases from V and 2 from J, leaving 5 bases between them. CDR3 size: 12 residues. The CDR3 sequence: CASSQITDTQYF. The CDR3 nucleotides are TGTGCCAGCAGCCAGATCACAGATACGCAGTATTTT. The variable domain in full, with the rest retrieved from reference TRBV7-9 and TRBJ2-3, is DTGVSQNPRHKITKRGQNVTFRCDPISEHNRLYWYRQTLGQGPEFLTYFQNEAQLEKSRLLSDRFSAERPKGSFSTLEIQRTEQGDSAMYLCASSQITDTQYFGPGTRLTVL.

The chain links TRBV27 to TRBJ1-5; D is possibly TRBD1 (6 bases). The CDR3 sequence is 15 residues long. Between the trimmed V and J ends, which lost 5 bases and 5 bases, there was a span of 16 bases. Germline values: CDR1 MNHEY, CDR2 SMNVEV (reference sequence). The CDR3 sequence is CASSPPRGGHQPQHF. The CDR3 coding sequence is TGTGCCAGCAGTCCCCCCCGGGGGGGGCATCAGCCCCAGCATTTT.

The rearrangement joins TRBV7-2 to TRBJ1-5; D is perhaps TRBD1 (5 bases). V was shortened by 4 bases and J by 2 bases, with 15 bases between the two germline ends. CDR3 length equals 16 residues. Germline loops: CDR1 SGHTA, CDR2 FQGNSA. The CDR3 nucleotides are TGTGCCAGCAGCTCCCTGGGACTTTACGGCAATCAGCCCCAGCATTTT. As protein: CASSSLGLYGNQPQHF.

The V call is TRBV4-3, the J call TRBJ2-7; D unclear. Per the germline V gene, CDR1 is LGHNA and CDR2 is YSLEER. Trimming shortened V by 1 base and J by 0 bases, and 7 bases separated the two germline ends. The CDR3 has 14 amino acids. CDR3 amino acids: CASSQVWPSYEQYF. DNA for the CDR3: TGCGCCAGCAGCCAAGTCTGGCCCTCCTACGAGCAGTACTTC.

The chain combines TRBV9 with TRBJ1-3; D remains ambiguous. Germline lookup yields CDR1 SGDLS and CDR2 YYNGEE. The germline V and J ends were trimmed by 3 bases and 0 bases, with 13 bases remaining between them. This CDR3 is 16 amino acids long. The CDR3 is CASSAVDSGSGNTIYF. The CDR3 region has the DNA TGTGCCAGCAGCGCTGTCGATTCGGGCTCTGGAAACACCATATATTTT.

This chain connects TRBV5-6 to TRBJ1-2, with no clear D. CDR3 length: 11 amino acids. CDR1 is SGHDT and CDR2 is YYEEEE in the germline V gene. Trimming left V 4 bases short and J 5 bases short, with 6 bases between. This CDR3 reads CASSTAYGYTF. The DNA of the CDR3 is TGTGCCAGCAGCACCGCGTATGGCTACACCTTC.

The chain carries TRBV7-8 and TRBJ1-2, with 7 bases identical to TRBD1. V lost 5 bases, J lost 10 bases, and 13 bases stayed unmatched. This CDR3 comprises 14 residues. Germline V lookup: CDR1 SGHVS, CDR2 FQNEAQ. This chain's CDR3 is CASSPRTWDSLYTF. In nucleotides, the CDR3 is TGTGCCAGCAGCCCTCGGACATGGGACAGCCTCTACACCTTC.

V is TRBV7-9 and J is TRBJ2-5, with 7 positions matching TRBD1. This CDR3 spans 15 amino acids. Germline CDR1 is SEHNR and CDR2 is FQNEAQ (reference sequence). After removal of 5 bases from V and 5 bases from J, the junction contained 11 bases not matched to a gene. Written as DNA, the CDR3 is TGTGCCAGCAGCCCCCGACAGGGTATCGGGGAGACCCAGTACTTC. Translated, it gives CASSPRQGIGETQYF. Full variable domain (outside the CDR3, taken from reference TRBV7-9 and TRBJ2-5): DTGVSQNPRHKITKRGQNVTFRCDPISEHNRLYWYRQTLGQGPEFLTYFQNEAQLEKSRLLSDRFSAERPKGSFSTLEIQRTEQGDSAMYLCASSPRQGIGETQYFGPGTRLLVL.

The CDR3 protein is CAISDALAGSEAFF. The CDR3 coding sequence is TGTGCCATCAGTGACGCACTTGCAGGGTCTGAAGCTTTCTTT. The chain carries TRBV10-3 and TRBJ1-1; possible D gene TRBD1, 5 bases. Per the germline V gene, CDR1 is ENHRY and CDR2 is SYGVKD. The CDR3 covers 14 residues. Trimming shortened V by 3 bases and J by 6 bases, and 14 bases separated the two germline ends.

This chain links TRBV19 with TRBJ2-3; 8 bases fit TRBD2. CDR1 LNHDA and CDR2 SQIVND come from the germline V gene (reference sequence). Trimming at V came to 5 bases and at J to 2 bases, leaving 6 bases not matched to a gene. CDR3 size: 15 residues. CDR3 DNA sequence: TGTGCCAGTAGTTTGAGGACTAGCCCCACAGATACGCAGTATTTT. This sequence encodes CASSLRTSPTDTQYF. Complete variable domain (other parts from reference TRBV19 and TRBJ2-3): DGGITQSPKYLFRKEGQNVTLSCEQNLNHDAMYWYRQDPGQGLRLIYYSQIVNDFQKGDIAEGYSVSREKKESFPLTVTSAQKNPTAFYLCASSLRTSPTDTQYFGPGTRLTVL.

This chain uses TRBV5-1 with TRBJ2-3; weak D call: TRBD1 (6 bases). The V end was cut by 0 bases, the J end by 1 base, with 12 bases between. Germline CDR1 reads SGHRS; CDR2 reads YFSETQ. The length of the CDR3 is 16 residues. The CDR3 loop reads CASSLAPGHGTDTQYF. The CDR3 coding sequence is TGCGCCAGCAGCTTGGCGCCGGGACACGGCACAGATACGCAGTATTTT.

This clone was observed once. This rearrangement joins TRBV29-1 to TRBJ2-1; TRBD1 is a possible D gene (6 bases). The germline CDR1 and CDR2 sequences are SQVTM and ANQGSEA. This CDR3 has 12 amino acids. V lost 4 bases and J lost 7, with 11 bases in between. CDR3 DNA: TGCAGCGTTGTATCAGGGGAAAATGAGCAGTTCTTC. It yields the protein CSVVSGENEQFF.

The chain uses TRBV19 and TRBJ1-1; D might be TRBD1 (5 bases). CDR1 and CDR2 from the germline V gene are LNHDA and SQIVND (reference sequence). The CDR3 runs 13 residues. V gave up 2 bases and J gave up 5 bases, with 9 bases separating them. CDR3 sequence: CASSISRDTEAFF. The DNA for the CDR3 is TGTGCCAGTAGTATATCCAGGGATACTGAAGCTTTCTTT.

This chain joins TRBV27 and TRBJ2-1, with TRBD2 matching 10 bases. Germline lookup yields CDR1 MNHEY and CDR2 SMNVEV (reference sequence). This CDR3 spans 16 amino acids. Trimming cost V 5 bases and J 5 bases; bases outside gene matches: 9. In DNA form, the CDR3 reads TGTGCCAGCAGTCCGTTGAGCGGGAGGGGAGACAATGAGCAGTTCTTC. Protein sequence: CASSPLSGRGDNEQFF.

The chain links TRBV19 to TRBJ1-2; D remains ambiguous. Germline V gene lookup returns CDR1 LNHDA and CDR2 SQIVND (reference sequence). Trimming shortened V by 1 base and J by 2 bases, and 8 bases separated the two germline ends. The CDR3 has 14 amino acids. As DNA, the CDR3 is TGTGCCAGTAGTATAGTAAACACGAACTATGGCTACACCTTC. Protein product: CASSIVNTNYGYTF.

The table lists this clone with a count of one. The rearrangement joins TRBV11-2 to TRBJ2-5; 11 nucleotides match TRBD2. This CDR3 is 16 amino acids long. Germline V gives CDR1 SGHAT, CDR2 FQNNGV. V was clipped by 3 bases and J by 4 bases; unmatched bases: 7. As DNA, the CDR3 is TGTGCCAGCAGCTTCAGACTAGCGGGGCTTTTAGAGACCCAGTACTTC. Translating gives CASSFRLAGLLETQYF.

The chain links TRBV28 to TRBJ1-2, with a weak D call TRBD1 (5 bases). Trimming stripped 5 bases from V and 6 bases from J, with 13 bases between. Germline loops: CDR1 MDHEN, CDR2 SYDVKM. This CDR3 has 13 residues. The CDR3 is CASSIPIGDGYTF. CDR3 DNA: TGTGCCAGCAGTATCCCTATAGGGGATGGCTACACCTTC.

The chain joins TRBV7-2 to TRBJ1-5, with no clear D. The V and J ends lost 1 base and 7 bases respectively, with 8 bases between them. Germline V gene lookup returns CDR1 SGHTA and CDR2 FQGNSA. This CDR3 is built from 13 residues. CDR3 in DNA: TGTGCCAGCAGCTTAGGTGTAGAACAGCCCCAGCATTTT. Translating gives CASSLGVEQPQHF.

The rearrangement joins TRBV11-2 to TRBJ2-3; 7 bases agree with TRBD2. The V gene's germline CDR1 is SGHAT and CDR2 FQNNGV. The CDR3 is 15 amino acids. Unmatched junction bases numbered 8, after V lost 1 base and J lost 7 bases. The chain's CDR3 is CASSLVRGRGNTQYF. The CDR3 nucleotides are TGTGCCAGCAGCTTAGTAAGAGGGCGGGGGAATACGCAGTATTTT.

The V gene is TRBV28, the J gene TRBJ2-3; tentative D call: TRBD2 (5 bases). The CDR3 length is 14 residues. Germline loops: CDR1 MDHEN, CDR2 SYDVKM. Between the trimmed V and J ends, which lost 2 bases and 0 bases, there was a span of 6 bases. In DNA, the CDR3 is TGTGCCAGCAGTTTAACGGGGAGCACAGATACGCAGTATTTT. Its protein product is CASSLTGSTDTQYF.